Described below is a single T cell receptor (beta chain) sequence and its context. In its sample, this clone was seen once. The target of this receptor is not known. Base-call qualities are not available, and no considerably larger clone is one nucleotide away. Taken from cysteine to phenylalanine, the CDR3 has 14 residues. CDR3 DNA is the only sequence kept; it has 42 bases, read in frame from the first base. V is shortened by 3 bases, J by 0 bases, and the region joining them spans 6 bases. The germline V gene (reference sequence) supplies CDR1 MNHEY and CDR2 SMNVEV. In total, fewer than 750 healthy bone marrow donors made up the cohort. All cohort members were sampled while nominally healthy, although unrecorded immune exposures were likely present. The donor was CMV seronegative and was included in the group of about 400 seronegative cohort members. Each donor provided a peripheral blood sample, and peripheral blood mononuclear cells were used for TCR beta sequencing. Genomic DNA was extracted from the blood cell samples with the Qiagen DNeasy Blood Extraction Kit.

This entry is derived from a study of cytomegalovirus exposure and HLA in healthy donors (dated by TCRdb to the late 2010s). Regarding the complete study: In an earlier analysis of some 610 of the donors, approximately 260 Gb of sequence data and some 120 million unique TCR beta sequences from about 190 million T cells were reported. Approximately 310 gigabases of sequencing data and 70 million to 100 million unique TCR sequences were included in an early release covering about 620 HLA-typed donors. Of the approximately 370 genotyped donors, 70% to 90% were placed in the genetic ancestry cluster associated with self-reported Caucasian donors. The study aimed to test whether cataloging public T cell receptors could reveal signatures of past pathogen exposure. The T cell repertoires of several hundred subjects were profiled by immunosequencing and related to cytomegalovirus serostatus. A separate validation cohort of roughly 130 different subjects was used in addition to the approximately 700-subject first cohort. High-throughput TCR immunosequencing, statistical association of individual TCRs with disease status, and machine learning were combined to predict cytomegalovirus infection status. A later analysis re-analyzed previously published TCR beta repertoires from 650 to 800 donors and added high-resolution HLA genotyping to study TCR occurrence patterns. Rather than drawing on any new phenotypic data, the later analysis identified candidate immune exposures from TCR beta sequences and the way those sequences occurred across donors. To decide whether each TCR beta V gene segment behaved as functional or pseudogenic, an earlier analysis of approximately 620 of the donors relied on high-throughput TCR beta sequencing. Alongside the repertoire data, information on donor age, sex, ethnicity and CMV serostatus was compiled. A later genetic analysis took genome-wide SNP genotypes for about 65% of the roughly 670 donors and used that subset as a discovery cohort. All discovery cohort repertoires had been generated using a single sequencing platform. Class I and class II HLA loci were covered by the typing at four-digit resolution. The number of typed donors differed by locus: about 620-640 for A, B, C, DRB1 and DQB1; 522 for DQA1; some 610 for DPA1; and about 450 for DPB1. Several DR-DQ haplotypes were treated as single units for association and clustering because of strong linkage in the cohort. On average, roughly 250,000 unique TCR beta nucleotide sequences were sequenced per donor among several hundred genotyped donors of the cohort, with 15% to 20% of those sequences being non-productive.

Study-level results and caveats: HLA typing was unavailable for some donors at each locus, so association tests used only the typed subset. In a later genetic analysis, fewer N-insertions in productive TCRs were reported among donors in an Asian-associated ancestry cluster than the roughly 700-donor mean. Because counts were too low, about 18 rarely observed V segments, including chromosome 9 orphons, were excluded from the earlier analysis of several hundred of the donors. Most TCR sequences were observed very rarely across donors, whereas some public TCRs were present in many individuals. Most CMV-associated TCR beta chains appeared to be HLA-restricted in a later analysis, and the HLA associations seemed to be driven largely by CMV exposure. When HLA alleles, especially DR and DQ, strongly co-occurred, attributing TCR associations to individual alleles was difficult. In this cohort, only TCR beta chains were sequenced, and detectable features were limited by the absence of alpha or paired-chain data. A group of highly shared sequence variants was considered likely to be a technical artifact of the sequencing pipeline. Correlated functional status among segregating V segments might reflect linkage disequilibrium, but an unknown experimental factor could not be ruled out. The classifier was reported to diagnose cytomegalovirus status with high specificity and sensitivity in both the original cohort and the validation cohort. A later genetic analysis associated a missense DCLRE1C variant with V-gene and J-gene trimming of TCR beta chains, and an independent cohort replicated the association. Several of the top co-occurrence clusters appeared to be linked to parvovirus B19, influenza, CMV and Epstein-Barr virus, according to a later analysis. A later analysis found that TCR association rates varied across HLA loci, with DRB1 alleles showing the most associated TCRs and HLA-C alleles the fewest. In a later analysis, some 18,000 TCR beta sequences were associated with specific HLA alleles at a false discovery rate of 0.05. The study listed 164 TCR beta chains as associated with cytomegalovirus. In a later analysis, HLA-associated TCR beta chains showed more clonal expansion and lower generation probabilities than non-associated chains that were equally common. A few of the identified cytomegalovirus-associated TCR beta chains were confirmed in vitro to be specific for cytomegalovirus antigens. A further reported finding was that TCR beta sequences accurately predicted the HLA-A and HLA-B alleles for most subjects in the first cohort. The authors suggested that the approach could potentially be extended to other disease states and immunological phenotypes. In an earlier analysis of some 550 of the donors, most TCR beta V segments were observed in productive rearrangements about 87% or about 30% of the time, broadly matching IMGT annotations. The only immune exposure information available for the cohort was CMV serostatus. Some IMGT-functional V segments, including TRBV6-2 and TRBV6-3, could not be distinguished by the 87-base-pair reads and were therefore excluded. Roughly uniform sequencing depth across donors was assumed in presence/absence analyses, although this assumption may not hold.

Preparation of the library involved the immunoSEQ multiplex PCR assay. For the multiplex PCR, a mixture combining 60 forward primers for TCR Vbeta segments and 13 reverse primers for TCR Jbeta segments was used. The CDR3 region of rearranged TCR beta genes was amplified from genomic DNA with a multiplex PCR assay. On the Illumina HiSeq System, the amplified TCR beta libraries were sequenced as 87-base-pair reads. On the authors' methods: In a later analysis, 70 million to 95 million unique TCR beta chains were counted across the 666 repertoires, and roughly 11 million of these chains were shared by at least two donors. Raw reads were error-corrected and collapsed into unique sequences by a nearest-neighbor algorithm in which closely related sequences were merged to remove PCR and sequencing errors. V, D and J gene segments were assigned by aligning CDR3 sequences to IMGT reference sequences. For a sequence to be retained, at least a six-nucleotide match to both a V gene segment and a J gene segment was required. Rearrangements were called productive when the CDR3 lacked stop codons and stayed in frame with V and J; all others were non-productive. CDR3 was defined according to IMGT convention as the region running from the second conserved V-encoded cysteine to the conserved J-encoded phenylalanine. The earlier analysis of roughly 590 of the donors excluded any sequence lacking an unambiguous match to a single V gene segment. In an earlier analysis of almost 600 of the donors, a V segment was called functional when productive rearrangements were above 56.7%, and segregating when the standard deviation between donors exceeded 5%. To diagnose cytomegalovirus status from the catalog of TCR beta chain sequences, a statistical classification framework was built. In a later analysis, V and J genes were assigned by comparing TCR nucleotide sequences against IMGT/GENE-DB human TR gene sequences. In a later analysis, CDR3 sequences and most-parsimonious VDJ recombination scenarios were assigned using the TCRdist pipeline. A later analysis defined each TCR beta chain by its CDR3 amino acid sequence plus V-gene family, and excluded reads lacking a unique V-gene family. To address suspected cross-contamination and a sequencing artifact, a later analysis removed several hundred highly shared, low-generation-probability nucleotide sequences. In a later analysis, a clonal expansion index for each public chain was calculated from normalized within-repertoire ranks of inferred template counts. In a later analysis, generation probabilities were computed with a VDJ recombination model fitted to out-of-frame rearrangements, and the resulting probabilities were checked against IGoR. In a later analysis, hypergeometric tests were used to score TCR-TCR, TCR-HLA and TCR-CMV co-occurrence, with a repertoire-size bias correction applied to TCR pairs. False discovery rates were estimated in a later analysis by permuting HLA or CMV assignments 20 times. A later analysis grouped co-occurring TCRs with DBSCAN, adding TCRdist sequence similarity when clustering within HLA-allele-positive subsets. Co-occurrence clustering excluded repertoires with fewer than 30,000 or more than 120,000 public chains, plus five with anomalous nucleotide sharing. The source is immuneACCESS, and TCRdb retained only in-frame sequences with V and J called. Part of the clones is not carried over; for the studies checked, unresolved V genes explain less than half of this, and the remainder is unexplained. D and trimming come from the DNA, and the V and J calls and clone size come from that table. The table for this sample lists 80,000 to 90,000 clones; 75% of them were counted only once. Jointly, the top ten make up approximately 2.1% of the sample.

Sequencing input: PBMCs. This TCR was sampled from a man aged 40-49 years in good health and CMV-seronegative. The chain couples TRBV27 to TRBJ1-5, with a weak D call of TRBD1 (5 bases match). The CDR3 protein is CASSFRDSNQPQHF. The base sequence is TGTGCCAGCAGTTTCAGGGATAGCAATCAGCCCCAGCATTTT.